This T cell receptor (beta chain) was observed in a study of cytomegalovirus exposure and HLA in healthy donors. Primers for the PCR totalled 60 Vbeta and 13 Jbeta. The method was immunoSEQ multiplex PCR; TCRdb's version includes in-frame clones alone and lacks a portion of them. Of 95,000 to 150,000 clones in the sample, around 74% are singletons; the top ten hold about 32%. The sequence was obtained from a man in his sixties in good health and CMV-seropositive. Sequencing used PBMCs.

CDR3 bases: TGCGCCAGCAGCTTGCAGGGCACAGATACGCAGTATTTT. This gives the protein CASSLQGTDTQYF. The chain recombines TRBV5-1 with TRBJ2-3; D unresolved. Trimming left V 1 base short and J 1 base short, with 4 bases between. The CDR3 contains 13 residues. CDR1 and CDR2 (germline): SGHRS, YFSETQ.